This TCR beta chain was obtained from a study of T cell responses to AZD1222 COVID-19 vaccine. TCRdb's copy holds only in-frame clones and misses some; the assay was immunoSEQ multiplex PCR. The sample contains roughly 180,000 clones, more than 75% of which appear only once. CDR1 is SEHNR and CDR2 is FQNEAQ in the germline V gene (reference sequence). This CDR3 comprises 13 residues. V was pared by 5 bases and J by 1 base, with 6 bases between. Worth noting for this clone: Its antigen is as yet unknown.

Study-level findings and limits: Along spike, vaccine-associated CD4 TCRs were found throughout, with dominance at 160-218 and 743-854. Most donors were white British and more were female, and clonal diversity was possibly underestimated.

The specimen comprised peripheral blood, sampled on day 0 of MenACWY control vaccination. The rearrangement uses TRBV7-9 and TRBJ1-3; D ambiguous. The receptor's source is an adult in good health. CDR3 in DNA: TGTGCCAGCAGCCGGGGATCTGGAAACACCATATATTTT. Its translation is CASSRGSGNTIYF.